This T cell receptor beta chain was observed in a study of regulatory T cells in long-lasting Graves disease. Study-wide points: Possibly, too few samples lowered accuracy. Fewer public clonotypes were shared by new patients (around 990) than by persistent patients (about 2,800). TCR diversity in persistent Graves' patients was below that of newly diagnosed ones. Only peripheral blood was studied, not thyroid tissue.

Time point denoted: persistent/refractory GD, antithyroid drugs over 5 years with positive TRAb. From RNA extracted from PBMCs, the TCR library was made. Through Arm-PCR of CDR3 regions and iRepertoire HTBI primers, TCR beta libraries were built. One entry per CDR3 protein, called by TCRdb with MiXCR from the multiplex PCR reads. Among over 650,000 distinct CDR3 sequences listed, 25% to 30% were seen once. Notes on this clonotype: What it binds is unknown.

The origin of this receptor is a female donor with Graves disease. The source was peripheral blood mononuclear cells (PBMCs), collected when the disease was refractory, from a patient treated with antithyroid drugs.

The CDR3 protein is CASSQGTGPVYEQYF. CDR3 in DNA: TGTGCCAGCAGCCAAGGGACAGGGCCTGTCTACGAGCAGTACTTC. The chain couples TRBV3-1 to TRBJ2-7, with TRBD1 matching over 8 bases. CDR3 size: 15 residues. J lost 3 bases, V lost 1 base, and 5 bases had no gene match. From germline, CDR1 is LGHDT and CDR2 YNNKEL (reference sequence).